A single sample gave rise to the 25 T cell receptor beta chains below, sequenced in a study of regulatory T cells in long-lasting Graves disease. Combining iRepertoire HTBI primers with Arm-PCR of CDR3 regions, the authors built TCR beta libraries. One entry per CDR3 protein results from TCRdb running MiXCR on the multiplex PCR reads. The sample lists over 400,000 distinct CDR3 sequences, around 15% occurring once. Time point given: newly diagnosed GD, antithyroid drugs for less than 3 months. Isolated PBMC RNA provided the starting material for the TCR library. These sequences were also reported in another study, on T cells in Graves' hyperthyroidism and ophthalmopathy.

Sample: peripheral blood mononuclear cells (PBMCs), taken at new diagnosis, from a patient treated with antithyroid drugs. These receptors were collected from a woman between 45 and 60 years old with Graves disease.

There are a few counts of this clonotype. Since a much larger clone is just one base distant, this may be a read error. This chain uses TRBV28 with TRBJ2-7; D not certain. The ends were cut back, 3 bases at V and 1 base at J, with 10 bases in the middle. The CDR3 runs 14 residues. Germline lookup yields CDR1 MDHEN and CDR2 SYDVKM. The CDR3 region has the DNA TGTGCCAGCAGTTTGTCTGAACAGTCCTACGAGCAGTACTTC. This codes for CASSLSEQSYEQYF.

The J gene is TRBJ2-7, the V gene TRBV12-3 or TRBV12-4; D remains unclear. The CDR3 extends over 14 amino acids. Trimming pared 3 bases from V and 0 bases from J, leaving 9 bases between. In nucleotides, the CDR3 is TGTGCCAGCAGTTTTAGGGCAGGCTCCTACGAGCAGTACTTC. It translates to CASSFRAGSYEQYF.

This clonotype was seen only a few times. This chain uses TRBV20-1 with TRBJ1-6; D unresolved. V was shortened by 0 bases and J by 0 bases, with 9 bases between the two germline ends. CDR1 and CDR2 (germline): DFQATT, SNEGSKA (reference sequence). The length of the CDR3 is 16 residues. The CDR3 bases are TGCAGTGCTAGAGAGGCAGCAAGCTCCTATAATTCACCCCTCCACTTT. Amino acids: CSAREAASSYNSPLHF.

This clonotype has only a few counts. The chain couples TRBV4-1 to TRBJ2-5, with a possible D match to TRBD1 (5 bases). CDR3 length: 15 amino acids. V lost 0 bases and J 3 bases, leaving 11 bases between the germline ends. Germline loops: CDR1 MGHRA, CDR2 YSYEKL. DNA for the CDR3: TGCGCCAGCAGCCAAGAAGGGGTGTGGGAAGAGACCCAGTACTTC. It codes for CASSQEGVWEETQYF.

This clonotype occurred many times. The chain employs TRBV20-1 and TRBJ2-7; perhaps TRBD2 as D (5 bases). CDR1 and CDR2 from the germline V gene are DFQATT and SNEGSKA (reference sequence). V lost 0 bases to trimming and J lost 2 bases, with 11 bases between them. This CDR3 comprises 14 residues. The chain's CDR3 is CSARDPRGTYEQYF. The CDR3 DNA is TGCAGTGCTAGAGATCCCCGGGGAACCTACGAGCAGTACTTC.

Regarding this clonotype: A much more abundant neighbour one base away suggests this may be a read error. V is TRBV27 and J is TRBJ2-2; D might be TRBD2 (6 bases). This CDR3 is built from 15 residues. Germline lookup yields CDR1 MNHEY and CDR2 SMNVEV (reference sequence). CDR3 sequence reads: CARSFVGGPTGELFF. CDR3 nucleotide sequence: TGTGCCAGAAGTTTTGTAGGAGGGCCCACCGGGGAGCTGTTTTTT.

This clonotype was counted at least ten times. The chain recombines TRBV7-9 with TRBJ2-7, with 13 positions matching TRBD2. This CDR3 contains 16 residues. Germline-derived CDR1 and CDR2 are SEHNR and FQNEAQ (reference sequence). Trimming cost V 5 bases and J 1 base; bases outside gene matches: 5. The CDR3 sequence is CASSRGLAGSSYEQYF. For the CDR3, the DNA is TGTGCCAGCAGCAGGGGACTAGCGGGATCTTCCTACGAGCAGTACTTC.

This clonotype was observed many times. This chain joins TRBV5-1 and TRBJ1-1, with 8 bases identical to TRBD1. CDR1 and CDR2 from the germline V gene are SGHRS and YFSETQ. Unmatched junction bases numbered 6, after V lost 5 bases and J lost 3 bases. This CDR3 comprises 14 residues. In DNA form, the CDR3 reads TGCGCCAGCAGAACTGACAGGGGAGACACTGAAGCTTTCTTT. This gives the protein CASRTDRGDTEAFF.

This clonotype was seen ten or more times. The V gene is TRBV10-3, the J gene TRBJ1-1; weak D call: TRBD1 (6 bases). The CDR3 sequence is 15 residues long. V was clipped by 5 bases and J by 4 bases, with 17 bases between them. CDR1 and CDR2 from the germline V gene are ENHRY and SYGVKD. CDR3 DNA sequence: TGTGCCATCAGTACTAGCAGGGGTATGGGCACTGAAGCTTTCTTT. This sequence encodes CAISTSRGMGTEAFF.

This clonotype was seen more than once but under ten times. The CDR3 does not end in the conserved phenylalanine or tryptophan, so this is likely a read error. The rearrangement links TRBV4-2 to TRBJ2-5; D call uncertain. This CDR3 is built from 12 residues. The V end was cut by 0 bases, the J end by 5 bases, with 4 bases between. Germline assignment: CDR1 LGHNA and CDR2 YNFKEQ. Here the CDR3 reads CASSQDIETQYS. The CDR3 DNA follows: TGTGCCAGCAGCCAAGACATCGAGACCCAGTACTCC.

The chain links TRBV9 to TRBJ2-6, with D possibly TRBD2 on 6 matching bases. CDR3 size: 19 residues. Germline-derived CDR1 and CDR2 are SGDLS and YYNGEE. V lost 2 bases and J 0 bases, leaving 18 bases between the germline ends. This CDR3 reads CASSVTGGISLSGANVLTF. As DNA, the CDR3 is TGTGCCAGCAGCGTTACCGGCGGGATTTCCCTCTCTGGGGCCAACGTCCTGACTTTC.

The rearrangement joins TRBV5-1 to TRBJ1-1, with D possibly matching TRBD1 (6 bases). This CDR3 spans 13 amino acids. The ends were cut back, 5 bases at V and 1 base at J, with 9 bases in the middle. From germline, CDR1 is SGHRS and CDR2 YFSETQ. The CDR3: CASRTGPNTEAFF. CDR3 DNA: TGCGCCAGCAGGACAGGACCGAACACTGAAGCTTTCTTT.

This clonotype was observed many times. The V and J genes are TRBV18 and TRBJ2-1; 10 bases fit TRBD1. The V gene end was trimmed by 8 bases and the J gene end by 3 bases; junction bases not matched to a gene: 7. The CDR3 loop spans 15 amino acids. From germline, CDR1 is KGHSH and CDR2 LQKENI. The CDR3 bases are TGTGCCAGCAGCTCCGGGACAGGGGACTACAATGAGCAGTTCTTC. Translated: CASSSGTGDYNEQFF. Combining the CDR3 with reference TRBV18 and TRBJ2-1 gives the whole variable domain NAGVMQNPRHLVRRRGQEARLRCSPMKGHSHVYWYRQLPEEGLKFMVYLQKENIIDESGMPKERFSAEFPKEGPSILRIQQVVRGDSAAYFCASSSGTGDYNEQFFGPGTRLTVL.

This clonotype was seen a few times. J is TRBJ2-1 and V is TRBV7-3; 13 bases line up with TRBD2. The CDR3 totals 16 residues. Germline assignment: CDR1 SGHTA and CDR2 FQGTGA. V was pared by 5 bases and J by 4 bases, with 5 bases of the junction left unmatched. CDR3 sequence: CASSGLAGASYNEQFF. The CDR3 DNA reads as TGTGCCAGCAGCGGACTAGCGGGAGCGTCGTACAATGAGCAGTTCTTC.

V usage is TRBV19 and J usage is TRBJ1-3; D uncertain. Trimming cost V 6 bases and J 7 bases, with 13 bases left between them. In germline, CDR1 is LNHDA, CDR2 SQIVND (reference sequence). This CDR3 has 13 residues. CDR3 DNA sequence: TGTGCCAGTAGGAGCCACAGTGGGAACACCATATATTTT. Its translation is CASRSHSGNTIYF.

The rearrangement uses TRBV7-8 and TRBJ2-7, with 10 positions matching TRBD2. This CDR3 has 16 amino acids. Trimming took 4 bases from V and 3 from J; bases not matched to a gene: 9. Germline loops: CDR1 SGHVS, CDR2 FQNEAQ. The CDR3 nucleotides are TGTGCCAGCAGCTCACCAAGTACTAGCGGGAACTACGAGCAGTACTTC. This sequence encodes CASSSPSTSGNYEQYF.

This clonotype was observed at least ten times. CDR3 nucleotide sequence: TGTGCCAGCAGCGGACCGAGCGGGAGTTTGGAGACCCAGTACTTC. Amino acids: CASSGPSGSLETQYF. V and J are TRBV7-6 and TRBJ2-5, with TRBD2 matching over 8 bases. Unmatched junction bases numbered 10, after V lost 5 bases and J lost 5 bases. The CDR3 covers 15 residues. Germline lookup yields CDR1 SGHVS and CDR2 FNYEAQ.

The rearrangement links TRBV5-4 to TRBJ2-1; D perhaps matches TRBD2 (6 bases). V was pared by 3 bases and J by 4 bases, with 11 bases between. The CDR3 length is 14 residues. Looked up from germline, CDR1 is SGHNT and CDR2 is YYREEE (reference sequence). As DNA, the CDR3 is TGTGCCAGCAGCTCCCGGGACTCATACAATGAGCAGTTCTTC. It yields the protein CASSSRDSYNEQFF.

This clonotype was seen repeatedly, ten times or more. The genes are TRBV11-2 and TRBJ2-3; D possibly uses TRBD1 or TRBD2 (5 bases each). The V and J ends lost 1 base and 0 bases respectively, with 8 bases between them. Germline values: CDR1 SGHAT, CDR2 FQNNGV. The CDR3 length is 15 residues. The DNA for the CDR3 is TGTGCCAGCAGCTTAGTAGGGACCAGCACAGATACGCAGTATTTT. Protein: CASSLVGTSTDTQYF. Complete variable domain (other parts from reference TRBV11-2 and TRBJ2-3): EAGVAQSPRYKIIEKRQSVAFWCNPISGHATLYWYQQILGQGPKLLIQFQNNGVVDDSQLPKDRFSAERLKGVDSTLKIQPAKLEDSAVYLCASSLVGTSTDTQYFGPGTRLTVL.

This clonotype was counted a few times. The V call is TRBV5-1, the J call TRBJ2-6, with 10 positions matching TRBD1. The CDR3 is made up of 18 amino acids. J lost 0 bases, V lost 3 bases, and 6 bases had no gene match. Per the germline V gene, CDR1 is SGHRS and CDR2 is YFSETQ. The DNA of the CDR3 is TGCGCCAGCAGCTGGGGACAGGGGAGATTCTCTGGGGCCAACGTCCTGACTTTC. This codes for CASSWGQGRFSGANVLTF. The variable domain in full, with the rest retrieved from reference TRBV5-1 and TRBJ2-6, is KAGVTQTPRYLIKTRGQQVTLSCSPISGHRSVSWYQQTPGQGLQFLFEYFSETQRNKGNFPGRFSGRQFSNSRSEMNVSTLELGDSALYLCASSWGQGRFSGANVLTFGAGSRLTVL.

This clonotype was seen at least ten times. The chain carries TRBV5-1 and TRBJ1-5, with 10 bases aligning to TRBD1. J gave up 3 bases and V 4 bases, and 4 bases lay outside the gene matches. Germline V gene sequence: CDR1 SGHRS, CDR2 YFSETQ. The CDR3 sequence is 15 residues long. CDR3 loop: CASSQGTGANQPQHF. The CDR3, as DNA: TGCGCCAGCAGCCAAGGGACAGGGGCCAATCAGCCCCAGCATTTT.

DNA for the CDR3: TGCGCCAGCGGAGAGGGGGGCGGGAGGGCCACTGAGCAGTTCTTC. Protein: CASGEGGGRATEQFF. This sequence joins TRBV10-1 and TRBJ2-1; TRBD2 matches at 9 bases. The germline CDR1 and CDR2 sequences are WNHNN and SYGVQD (reference sequence). CDR3 length equals 15 residues. Trimming removed 8 bases from V and 9 bases from J; junction bases left unmatched: 14.

This clonotype was seen a few times. The chain employs TRBV5-1 and TRBJ1-1; a weak D match, TRBD1 (6 bases). CDR1 is SGHRS and CDR2 is YFSETQ in the germline V gene. The CDR3 length is 14 residues. The V and J ends lost 0 bases and 8 bases respectively, with 14 bases between them. As DNA, the CDR3 is TGCGCCAGCAGCTTGGCTGACAGGTTTGAGGAAGCTTTCTTT. Translation: CASSLADRFEEAFF.

This clonotype was detected many times. V gene TRBV28 combines with J gene TRBJ1-1; perhaps TRBD1 as D (5 bases). CDR3 size: 15 residues. The V end was cut by 4 bases, the J end by 6 bases, with 18 bases between. Per germline, CDR1 MDHEN and CDR2 SYDVKM. The CDR3 DNA is TGTGCCAGCAGTTCTCATCACGGGACCAGTCCTGAAGCTTTCTTT. Translation: CASSSHHGTSPEAFF.

The sample holds a few counts of this clonotype. The chain joins TRBV4-1 to TRBJ1-5, with D hard to call. CDR1 is MGHRA and CDR2 is YSYEKL in the germline V gene. Deletions cut 0 bases from V and 4 bases from J, with 7 bases between. The CDR3 runs 14 residues. The CDR3 loop is CASSQEGWNQPQHF. DNA of the CDR3: TGCGCCAGCAGCCAAGAAGGGTGGAATCAGCCCCAGCATTTT.